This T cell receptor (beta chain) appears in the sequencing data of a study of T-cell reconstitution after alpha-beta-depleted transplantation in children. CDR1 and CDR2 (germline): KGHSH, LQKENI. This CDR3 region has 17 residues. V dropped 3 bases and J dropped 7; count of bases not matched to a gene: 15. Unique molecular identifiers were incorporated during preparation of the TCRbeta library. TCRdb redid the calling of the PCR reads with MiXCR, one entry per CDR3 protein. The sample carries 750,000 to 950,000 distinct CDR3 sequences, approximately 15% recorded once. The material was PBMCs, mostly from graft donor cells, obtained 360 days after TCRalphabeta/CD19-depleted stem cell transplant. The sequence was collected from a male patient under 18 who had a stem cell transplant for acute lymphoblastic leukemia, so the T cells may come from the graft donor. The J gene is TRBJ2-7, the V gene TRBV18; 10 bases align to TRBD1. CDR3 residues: CASSPTTRGQGTGEQYF. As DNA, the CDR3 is TGTGCCAGCTCACCGACGACCAGGGGACAGGGGACGGGAGAGCAGTACTTC.